What follows are 19 T cell receptor beta chains derived from one specimen sequenced in a study of blood T cell repertoires in COVID-19. Libraries were prepared by immunoSEQ multiplex PCR; TCRdb keeps only in-frame clonotypes and omits some of them. Here the sample spans fewer than 250,000 clones, roughly nine tenths being singletons. The source material was peripheral blood. These receptors were collected from a man aged 25 to 45 with acute or convalescent COVID-19.

The rearrangement links TRBV27 to TRBJ1-2, with unresolved D. The CDR3 is 9 residues long. Deletions cut 10 bases from V and 6 bases from J, with 6 bases between. CDR1 is MNHEY, CDR2 SMNVEV, per germline (reference sequence). The CDR3 loop reads CATYDGYTF. The CDR3, as DNA: TGTGCCACCTACGATGGCTACACCTTC.

On this clone itself: At the DNA level, this CDR3 is encoded by other sequences in the same sample as well. V is TRBV14 and J is TRBJ1-2; D ambiguous. The CDR3 is 13 residues long. From germline, CDR1 is SGHDN and CDR2 FVKESK. Trimming cost V 1 base and J 4 bases, with 7 bases left between them. CDR3 DNA sequence: TGTGCCAGCAGCCAAGGGAGGGCCTATGGCTACACCTTC. It encodes CASSQGRAYGYTF.

J is TRBJ2-2 and V is TRBV7-9; D unclear. Trimming removed 1 base at V and 5 bases at J, with 5 bases between. This CDR3 region has 13 residues. The germline V gene has CDR1 SEHNR and CDR2 FQNEAQ (reference sequence). CDR3 nucleotides: TGTGCCAGCAGCTTAGGAGAGACCGGGGAGCTGTTTTTT. Amino acids: CASSLGETGELFF.

This chain uses TRBV5-1 with TRBJ1-4, with D maybe TRBD1 (6 bases). The ends were cut back, 4 bases at V and 7 bases at J, with 23 bases in the middle. In germline, CDR1 is SGHRS, CDR2 YFSETQ. This CDR3 comprises 17 residues. Written as DNA, the CDR3 is TGCGCCAGCAGCCCGTCACAGGGTTCCGACCTAGGTGAAAAACTGTTTTTT. Protein product: CASSPSQGSDLGEKLFF.

V is TRBV7-9 and J is TRBJ2-5; possibly TRBD1 for D (5 bases). Trimming removed 8 bases from V and 5 bases from J, with 15 bases in between. The CDR3 consists of 13 residues. Germline V CDR1 and CDR2: SEHNR, FQNEAQ (reference sequence). As DNA, the CDR3 is TGTGCCAGCGGTAGGGGCCCCGGCGAGACCCAGTACTTC. It is translated as CASGRGPGETQYF.

The chain joins TRBV7-9 to TRBJ1-5, with TRBD1 matching over 10 bases. The V and J ends lost 4 bases and 6 bases, in that order; junction bases with no gene match: 6. The V gene's germline CDR1 is SEHNR and CDR2 FQNEAQ (reference sequence). The CDR3 is 15 residues long. The CDR3 bases are TGTGCCAGCAGCTCGGGACAGGGGCTAGGTCAGCCCCAGCATTTT. Translated, it gives CASSSGQGLGQPQHF.

The genes are TRBV29-1 and TRBJ1-2; D ambiguous. V was pared by 5 bases and J by 2 bases, with 6 bases between. Per the germline V gene, CDR1 is SQVTM and CDR2 is ANQGSEA. The CDR3 consists of 11 residues. The CDR3 DNA is TGCAGCGTTCTCAGGAACTATGGCTACACCTTC. This codes for CSVLRNYGYTF.

The rearrangement uses TRBV6-5 and TRBJ1-2, with 10 nucleotides matching TRBD1. Trimming cost V 6 bases and J 7 bases; bases outside gene matches: 8. This CDR3 is 14 amino acids long. Germline loops: CDR1 MNHEY, CDR2 SVGAGI. The CDR3: CASSWDRGYGGYTF. The CDR3 nucleotides are TGTGCCAGCAGCTGGGACAGGGGTTATGGTGGCTACACCTTC.

This clone was seen only once. The chain has TRBV7-9 and TRBJ2-1, with 9 bases fitting TRBD2. The CDR3 is 17 residues long. Germline CDR1 reads SEHNR; CDR2 reads FQNEAQ (reference sequence). The trim removed 3 bases at V and 9 bases at J, leaving 15 bases unmatched. The DNA of the CDR3 is TGTGCCAGCAGCTTCACCTCCAGCTGGCGGGAGGGGTTTGAGCAGTTCTTC. Translation gives CASSFTSSWREGFEQFF.

V gene TRBV5-8 combines with J gene TRBJ2-7, with no clear D. Germline values: CDR1 SGHTS, CDR2 YDEGEE. The CDR3 loop spans 12 amino acids. Deletions cut 3 bases from V and 2 bases from J, with 6 bases between. As DNA, the CDR3 is TGTGCCAGCAGCTACCAGACCTACGAGCAGTACTTC. Protein product: CASSYQTYEQYF.

The chain couples TRBV5-5 to TRBJ1-1; 10 bases agree with TRBD1. Trimming cost V 4 bases and J 3 bases; bases outside gene matches: 15. CDR3 size: 18 residues. Germline assignment: CDR1 SGHKS and CDR2 YYEKEE (reference sequence). The CDR3 nucleotides are TGTGCCAGCAGCCAGGGACAGGGGATTCCTTCAAGGGACACTGAAGCTTTCTTT. Translating gives CASSQGQGIPSRDTEAFF.

This clone was counted between two and nine times. The rearrangement links TRBV5-1 to TRBJ2-1; D unclear. Deletions cut 4 bases from V and 10 bases from J, with 9 bases between. The CDR3 is 11 residues long. Germline loops: CDR1 SGHRS, CDR2 YFSETQ. CDR3 bases: TGCGCCAGCAGCATAATGGAGGAGCAGTTCTTC. The encoded protein is CASSIMEEQFF.

The rearrangement links TRBV19 to TRBJ1-5, with unresolved D. Germline V CDR1 and CDR2: LNHDA, SQIVND (reference sequence). The ends were cut back, 1 base at V and 5 bases at J, with 6 bases in the middle. This CDR3 contains 13 residues. The CDR3: CASSIAEDQPQHF. Written as DNA, the CDR3 is TGTGCCAGTAGTATAGCGGAGGATCAGCCCCAGCATTTT.

This chain links TRBV28 with TRBJ1-5, with a possible D match to TRBD1 (5 bases). This CDR3 comprises 15 residues. Germline CDR1 is MDHEN and CDR2 is SYDVKM. Trimming pared 3 bases from V and 4 bases from J, leaving 13 bases between. In DNA, the CDR3 is TGTGCCAGCAGTTTTGGCAGGGTAGGGAATCAGCCCCAGCATTTT. It codes for CASSFGRVGNQPQHF.

This chain links TRBV19 with TRBJ1-5, with D maybe TRBD1 (5 bases). This CDR3 region has 16 residues. The ends were cut back, 6 bases at V and 3 bases at J, with 18 bases in the middle. Germline V gene sequence: CDR1 LNHDA, CDR2 SQIVND (reference sequence). The CDR3 spells CASRLLIQGVNQPQHF. DNA of the CDR3: TGTGCCAGTAGATTACTTATCCAAGGGGTCAATCAGCCCCAGCATTTT.

The V gene is TRBV30, the J gene TRBJ1-2, with D maybe TRBD1 (5 bases). CDR1 is GTSNPN, CDR2 SVGIG, per germline (reference sequence). The CDR3 covers 13 residues. With 3 bases removed from V and 12 bases from J, the gap between germline ends came to 20 bases. CDR3 protein: CAWRMGGLLLNTF. CDR3 nucleotides: TGTGCCTGGAGAATGGGGGGTTTATTGCTTAACACCTTC.

This sequence joins TRBV7-8 and TRBJ2-5; 7 bases are shared with TRBD1. In germline, CDR1 is SGHVS, CDR2 FQNEAQ. The CDR3 contains 16 residues. The junction had 10 bases not matched to a gene; V was cut back by 2 bases and J by 4 bases. The CDR3 nucleotides read TGTGCCAGCAGCTTACCCGGGACAGTCGGAGGAGAGACCCAGTACTTC. Translated: CASSLPGTVGGETQYF.

This clone was seen once. This chain joins TRBV19 and TRBJ1-5; D uncertain. CDR1 and CDR2 from the germline V gene are LNHDA and SQIVND (reference sequence). The CDR3 is made up of 14 amino acids. V was shortened by 5 bases and J by 1 base, with 9 bases between the two germline ends. The CDR3 loop reads CASSDRRSNQPQHF. The CDR3 DNA reads TGTGCCAGTAGTGATCGGCGGAGCAATCAGCCCCAGCATTTT. Full variable domain (missing parts from reference TRBV19 and TRBJ1-5): DGGITQSPKYLFRKEGQNVTLSCEQNLNHDAMYWYRQDPGQGLRLIYYSQIVNDFQKGDIAEGYSVSREKKESFPLTVTSAQKNPTAFYLCASSDRRSNQPQHFGDGTRLSIL.

The sample holds one count of this clone. The chain has TRBV15 and TRBJ2-7, with a possible D match to TRBD1 (5 bases). The V end lost 6 bases, the J end lost 4 bases, and 13 bases lay between the germline ends. This CDR3 is built from 13 residues. The germline V gene has CDR1 LNHNV and CDR2 YYDKDF (reference sequence). The CDR3 sequence is CATRGSGQYEQYF. The CDR3 DNA reads TGTGCCACCAGAGGATCAGGACAATACGAGCAGTACTTC.